These 18 T cell receptor beta chains were all obtained from the same sample, sequenced in a study of control samples from healthy donors and cancer patients. Data came from immunoSEQ multiplex PCR; TCRdb stores just in-frame clones and leaves some out. The sample has 95,000 to 150,000 clones, 87% seen once. Sequences were obtained from blood. The source is a man between 35 and 55 years old in good health.

V and J are TRBV6-2 or TRBV6-3 and TRBJ1-6; no clear D. V was cut by 8 bases and J by 7 bases, with 15 bases left in between. Germline V gene lookup returns CDR1 MNHEY and CDR2 SVGEGT. This CDR3 spans 14 amino acids. CDR3 region: CASRSPAANSPLHF. The CDR3 region has the DNA TGTGCCAGCCGTTCACCCGCGGCCAATTCACCCCTCCACTTT.

The chain combines TRBV14 with TRBJ2-1, with D uncertain. Between the trimmed V and J ends, which lost 0 bases and 13 bases, there was a span of 13 bases. The CDR3 length is 13 residues. From germline, CDR1 is SGHDN and CDR2 FVKESK. The CDR3 DNA follows: TGTGCCAGCAGCCAAGATTTGTACGGAAGACAGTTCTTC. It codes for CASSQDLYGRQFF.

The chain links TRBV9 to TRBJ2-5, with a weak D call TRBD2 (6 bases). The CDR3 extends over 15 amino acids. In germline, CDR1 is SGDLS, CDR2 YYNGEE. The germline V and J ends were trimmed by 3 bases and 5 bases, with 17 bases remaining between them. CDR3 DNA: TGTGCCAGCAGCGACGGCCCGCAACGGGGGGAGACCCAGTACTTC. This sequence encodes CASSDGPQRGETQYF.

The V gene is TRBV25-1, the J gene TRBJ1-3; TRBD1 aligns across 8 bases. Germline CDR1 is MGHDK and CDR2 is SYGVNS. The CDR3 length is 16 residues. V shed 6 bases, J shed 1 base, and the junction held 8 bases outside the gene matches. CDR3 DNA sequence: TGTGCCAGCAGCAGGGGGCGGGAGGTTTCTGGAAACACCATATATTTT. It yields the protein CASSRGREVSGNTIYF.

The chain joins TRBV7-2 to TRBJ2-3, with 8 bases aligning to TRBD2. Germline lookup yields CDR1 SGHTA and CDR2 FQGNSA. CDR3 length: 16 residues. With 3 bases clipped from V and 0 bases from J, the junction kept 5 bases outside the gene matches. The DNA of the CDR3 is TGTGCCAGCAGCTTCGGCGGGGGGTTTAGCACAGATACGCAGTATTTT. Residues: CASSFGGGFSTDTQYF.

Concerning this clone: The CDR3 ends on some other residue instead of the conserved phenylalanine or tryptophan, so this is likely a read error. This chain uses TRBV27 with TRBJ1-6, with unresolved D. Looked up from germline, CDR1 is MNHEY and CDR2 is SMNVEV (reference sequence). The V gene lost 2 bases and the J gene lost 8 bases, with 4 bases spanning the gap. The CDR3 contains 12 residues. Written as DNA, the CDR3 is TGTGCCAGCAGTTTACGCGATTCACCCCTCCACCTT. This codes for CASSLRDSPLHL.

The chain employs TRBV2 and TRBJ2-5; TRBD2 matches 11 bases. The V segment lost 3 bases and the J segment 4 bases; nucleotides outside the gene matches: 22. This CDR3 is 21 amino acids long. Germline V lookup: CDR1 SNHLY, CDR2 FYNNEI. The CDR3 is CASSDRHQLAGGPRAGETQYF. The CDR3 nucleotides are TGTGCCAGCAGTGACCGCCACCAATTAGCGGGGGGGCCGAGGGCCGGAGAGACCCAGTACTTC.

This rearrangement joins TRBV13 to TRBJ1-1; tentative D call: TRBD1 (5 bases). Looked up from germline, CDR1 is PRHDT and CDR2 is FYEKMQ (reference sequence). Trimming shortened V by 7 bases and J by 2 bases, and 14 bases separated the two germline ends. The CDR3 consists of 14 residues. The CDR3 nucleotides are TGTGCCAGCATCCACAGGAGAGGTAACACTGAAGCTTTCTTT. Residues: CASIHRRGNTEAFF.

This clone was counted between two and nine times. The V and J genes are TRBV5-4 and TRBJ1-3; D not certain. V gave up 5 bases and J gave up 9 bases, with 15 bases separating them. This CDR3 has 13 amino acids. Germline CDR1 SGHNT, CDR2 YYREEE (reference sequence). The CDR3 nucleotides read TGTGCCAGCAGGCCCGCGGAGGGAGGCACCATATATTTT. It yields the protein CASRPAEGGTIYF.

This chain joins TRBV6-1 and TRBJ2-3, with TRBD1 matching 9 bases. The CDR3 is 15 amino acids. Germline V gives CDR1 MNHNS, CDR2 SASEGT. V dropped 3 bases and J dropped 5; count of bases not matched to a gene: 6. The chain's CDR3 is CASSDLRDRVDTQYF. CDR3 DNA: TGTGCCAGCAGTGACCTCCGGGACAGGGTAGATACGCAGTATTTT.

The chain recombines TRBV6-1 with TRBJ2-2; TRBD2 matches 7 bases. The V gene end was trimmed by 2 bases and the J gene end by 3 bases; junction bases not matched to a gene: 0. There are 14 residues in the CDR3. Germline values: CDR1 MNHNS, CDR2 SASEGT. The chain's CDR3 is CASSELADTGELFF. CDR3 nucleotide sequence: TGTGCCAGCAGTGAACTAGCGGACACCGGGGAGCTGTTTTTT.

The J gene is TRBJ2-1, the V gene TRBV7-8; 9 bases map to TRBD2. Looked up from germline, CDR1 is SGHVS and CDR2 is FQNEAQ. This CDR3 is built from 16 residues. After removal of 3 bases from V and 2 bases from J, the junction contained 5 bases not matched to a gene. This chain's CDR3 is CASSFFGGGAYNEQFF. CDR3 sequence (DNA): TGTGCCAGCAGCTTTTTTGGCGGGGGGGCCTACAATGAGCAGTTCTTC.

The chain combines TRBV20-1 with TRBJ2-3, with 12 positions matching TRBD2. In germline, CDR1 is DFQATT, CDR2 SNEGSKA (reference sequence). V shed 3 bases, J shed 8 bases, and the junction held 6 bases outside the gene matches. This CDR3 region has 14 residues. The CDR3 region is CSASASGGASTQYF. The CDR3 nucleotides read TGCAGTGCTAGTGCTAGCGGGGGGGCTAGTACGCAGTATTTT.

This chain links TRBV30 with TRBJ1-2, with TRBD1 as a possible D gene (5 bases). This CDR3 contains 16 residues. CDR1 and CDR2 (germline): GTSNPN, SVGIG (reference sequence). Trimming removed 2 bases from V and 2 bases from J, with 18 bases in between. As DNA, the CDR3 is TGTGCCTGGAGTATCTTAACAGGATCGGCAAACTATGGCTACACCTTC. Protein: CAWSILTGSANYGYTF. Based on the CDR3 plus reference TRBV30 and TRBJ1-2, the full variable domain is SQTIHQWPATLVQPVGSPLSLECTVEGTSNPNLYWYRQAAGRGLQLLFYSVGIGQISSEVPQNLSASRPQDRQFILSSKKLLLSDSGFYLCAWSILTGSANYGYTFGSGTRLTVV.

The chain employs TRBV5-6 and TRBJ2-5; TRBD2 aligns across 12 bases. Germline CDR1 reads SGHDT; CDR2 reads YYEEEE. The CDR3 covers 18 residues. V lost 0 bases to trimming and J lost 5 bases; unmatched junction nucleotides: 11. The CDR3 sequence: CASSLVRLAGALRETQYF. DNA for the CDR3: TGTGCCAGCAGCTTGGTCCGACTAGCGGGGGCCCTGAGGGAGACCCAGTACTTC.

The chain uses TRBV2 and TRBJ2-5; 10 bases match TRBD2. The CDR3 loop spans 15 amino acids. V shed 3 bases and J 7 bases; nucleotides not matched to a gene: 8. Germline loops: CDR1 SNHLY, CDR2 FYNNEI. The CDR3 reads CASSDKRGGLGTQYF. DNA for the CDR3: TGTGCCAGCAGTGACAAGCGGGGGGGCCTAGGGACCCAGTACTTC.

This chain joins TRBV9 and TRBJ2-3, with D perhaps TRBD1 or TRBD2 (5 bases each). The CDR3 loop spans 14 amino acids. CDR1 and CDR2 from the germline V gene are SGDLS and YYNGEE. V shed 0 bases and J shed 2 bases, with 7 bases lying between them. The CDR3: CASSVDGATDTQYF. The CDR3 DNA is TGTGCCAGCAGCGTAGACGGGGCCACAGATACGCAGTATTTT.

This chain connects TRBV18 to TRBJ2-6; D is undetermined. CDR3 length equals 16 residues. V lost 0 bases and J 0 bases, leaving 6 bases between the germline ends. The germline CDR1 and CDR2 sequences are KGHSH and LQKENI. CDR3 in amino acids: CASSPPTGSGANVLTF. In DNA form, the CDR3 reads TGTGCCAGCTCACCACCGACGGGCTCTGGGGCCAACGTCCTGACTTTC.